A selection of T cell receptor beta chains follows, all from one sample in a study of cytomegalovirus exposure and HLA in healthy donors. TCRdb's copy holds only in-frame clones and misses some; the assay was immunoSEQ multiplex PCR. The data show around 65,000 clones, with around 79% seen just once and around 7.3% held by the top ten. Sequenced: PBMCs. The receptor source for this set is a woman aged 25-40 years in good health and CMV-seropositive. CDR3s include the opening cysteine and the closing phenylalanine or tryptophan. The D gene is left open where the match is weak. Part of the rows lack a size; the others show once, few, many or a class for expanded clones.

clone_size: -
d_call: -
v_call: TRBV28
j_call: TRBJ1-2
cdr3_aa: CASRRTAGTYGYTF
cdr3_nt: TGTGCCAGCAGGAGGACAGCAGGAACCTATGGCTACACCTTC

clone_size: -
d_call: TRBD2
v_call: TRBV7-3
j_call: TRBJ2-1
cdr3_aa: CASSLVASGYNEQFF
cdr3_nt: TGTGCCAGCAGCTTAGTAGCTAGCGGCTACAATGAGCAGTTCTTC

clone_size: -
d_call: -
v_call: TRBV5-1
j_call: TRBJ2-7
cdr3_aa: CASSLEGVEQYF
cdr3_nt: TGCGCCAGCAGCTTAGAGGGGGTCGAGCAGTACTTC

clone_size: -
d_call: -
v_call: TRBV13
j_call: TRBJ2-1
cdr3_aa: CASGAGGGANEQFF
cdr3_nt: TGTGCCAGCGGGGCGGGTGGGGGGGCCAATGAGCAGTTCTTC

clone_size: -
d_call: TRBD2
v_call: TRBV30
j_call: TRBJ2-5
cdr3_aa: CAWSVTSGKIQETQYF
cdr3_nt: TGTGCCTGGAGTGTGACTAGCGGGAAGATCCAAGAGACCCAGTACTTC

clone_size: -
d_call: TRBD1
v_call: TRBV2
j_call: TRBJ2-5
cdr3_aa: CASKETGGYQETQYF
cdr3_nt: TGTGCCAGCAAAGAGACAGGGGGCTACCAAGAGACCCAGTACTTC

clone_size: -
d_call: TRBD1
v_call: TRBV9
j_call: TRBJ2-6
cdr3_aa: CASSAAVGTGVSGANVLTF
cdr3_nt: TGTGCCAGCAGCGCTGCGGTGGGGACAGGGGTATCAGGGGCCAACGTCCTGACTTTC

clone_size: -
d_call: TRBD2
v_call: TRBV5-6
j_call: TRBJ2-3
cdr3_aa: CASSFSGRATDTQYF
cdr3_nt: TGTGCCAGCAGCTTTAGCGGGAGGGCCACAGATACGCAGTATTTT

clone_size: few
d_call: -
v_call: TRBV7-8
j_call: TRBJ2-7
cdr3_aa: CASSLEQGTPYEQYF
cdr3_nt: TGTGCCAGCAGCTTAGAACAGGGTACCCCCTACGAGCAGTACTTC

clone_size: few
d_call: -
v_call: TRBV27
j_call: TRBJ2-7
cdr3_aa: CASGSSKGPYEQYF
cdr3_nt: TGTGCCAGCGGTAGCTCAAAAGGCCCGTACGAGCAGTACTTC

clone_size: once
d_call: TRBD1
v_call: TRBV5-6
j_call: TRBJ2-7
cdr3_aa: CASSPDRGNSYEQYF
cdr3_nt: TGTGCCAGCAGCCCTGACAGGGGGAACTCCTACGAGCAGTACTTC

clone_size: -
d_call: TRBD1
v_call: TRBV29-1
j_call: TRBJ2-7
cdr3_aa: CSVGDRGREQYF
cdr3_nt: TGCAGCGTGGGGGACAGGGGTCGCGAGCAGTACTTC

clone_size: -
d_call: -
v_call: TRBV20-1
j_call: TRBJ2-7
cdr3_aa: CSARYYEQYF
cdr3_nt: TGCAGTGCTAGATACTACGAGCAGTACTTC

clone_size: -
d_call: TRBD2
v_call: TRBV6-6
j_call: TRBJ2-1
cdr3_aa: CASSAPPSGDNEQFF
cdr3_nt: TGTGCCAGCAGTGCCCCCCCTAGCGGGGACAATGAGCAGTTCTTC

clone_size: -
d_call: TRBD2
v_call: TRBV11-3
j_call: TRBJ2-3
cdr3_aa: CASSFISGDRPTDTQYF
cdr3_nt: TGTGCCAGCAGCTTCATTAGCGGGGACCGGCCCACAGATACGCAGTATTTT

clone_size: -
d_call: -
v_call: TRBV29-1
j_call: TRBJ1-4
cdr3_aa: CSVEEGPAGKLFF
cdr3_nt: TGCAGCGTTGAAGAGGGGCCTGCTGGGAAACTGTTTTTT

clone_size: -
d_call: TRBD2
v_call: TRBV6-6
j_call: TRBJ2-3
cdr3_aa: CASSPGLAGETDTQYF
cdr3_nt: TGTGCCAGCAGTCCCGGACTAGCGGGAGAAACAGATACGCAGTATTTT

clone_size: -
d_call: TRBD1
v_call: TRBV30
j_call: TRBJ1-2
cdr3_aa: CAWRAHTGTGAGYTF
cdr3_nt: TGTGCCTGGAGGGCCCACACCGGGACAGGGGCCGGCTACACCTTC

clone_size: few
d_call: -
v_call: TRBV10-2
j_call: TRBJ2-5
cdr3_aa: CASSESNAWRGETQYF
cdr3_nt: TGCGCCAGCAGTGAGTCCAATGCCTGGAGGGGAGAGACCCAGTACTTC

clone_size: -
d_call: TRBD1
v_call: TRBV7-2
j_call: TRBJ1-4
cdr3_aa: CASSRQGADEKLFF
cdr3_nt: TGTGCCAGCAGCCGACAGGGGGCCGATGAAAAACTGTTTTTT

clone_size: -
d_call: -
v_call: TRBV28
j_call: TRBJ1-5
cdr3_aa: CASSSLGGGVSNQPQHF
cdr3_nt: TGTGCCAGCAGTTCATTAGGGGGGGGCGTTAGCAATCAGCCCCAGCATTTT

clone_size: few
d_call: -
v_call: TRBV6-6
j_call: TRBJ1-1
cdr3_aa: CASSYQGWSEAFF
cdr3_nt: TGTGCCAGCAGTTACCAGGGTTGGTCTGAAGCTTTCTTT

clone_size: -
d_call: -
v_call: TRBV2
j_call: TRBJ2-7
cdr3_aa: CASMDLNRAYEQYF
cdr3_nt: TGTGCCAGCATGGACTTAAACAGGGCCTACGAGCAGTACTTC

clone_size: -
d_call: -
v_call: TRBV2
j_call: TRBJ2-7
cdr3_aa: CASSRDLGEQYF
cdr3_nt: TGTGCCAGCAGTCGGGACTTGGGCGAGCAGTACTTC

clone_size: many
d_call: TRBD1
v_call: TRBV9
j_call: TRBJ2-7
cdr3_aa: CASSVVLRGRIYEQYF
cdr3_nt: TGTGCCAGCAGCGTAGTTCTCAGGGGGCGCATCTACGAGCAGTACTTC

clone_size: once
d_call: -
v_call: TRBV13
j_call: TRBJ2-3
cdr3_aa: CASSFRQTSRDTQYF
cdr3_nt: TGTGCCAGCAGCTTCAGACAGACCTCTCGGGATACGCAGTATTTT

clone_size: -
d_call: -
v_call: TRBV6-5
j_call: TRBJ2-2
cdr3_aa: CASSHTGELFF
cdr3_nt: TGTGCCAGCTCCCACACGGGGGAGCTGTTTTTT

clone_size: -
d_call: TRBD1
v_call: TRBV7-2
j_call: TRBJ1-5
cdr3_aa: CASSLSGTGTYQPQHF
cdr3_nt: TGTGCCAGCAGCTTAAGTGGGACAGGGACTTATCAGCCCCAGCATTTT